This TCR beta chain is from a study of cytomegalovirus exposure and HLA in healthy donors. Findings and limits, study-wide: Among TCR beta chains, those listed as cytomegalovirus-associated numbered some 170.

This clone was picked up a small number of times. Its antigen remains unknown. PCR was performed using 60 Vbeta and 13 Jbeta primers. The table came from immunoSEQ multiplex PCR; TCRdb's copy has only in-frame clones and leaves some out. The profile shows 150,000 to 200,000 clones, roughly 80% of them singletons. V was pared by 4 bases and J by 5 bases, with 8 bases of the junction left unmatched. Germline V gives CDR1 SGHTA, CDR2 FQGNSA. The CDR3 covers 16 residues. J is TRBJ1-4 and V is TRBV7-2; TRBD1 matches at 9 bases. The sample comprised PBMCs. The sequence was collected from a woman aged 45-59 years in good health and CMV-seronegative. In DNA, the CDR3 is TGTGCCAGCAGCTCGTACACACAGGGGGCAAATGAAAAACTGTTTTTT. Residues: CASSSYTQGANEKLFF.